This TCR beta chain was sequenced during a study of identical twins. Study results and caveats: Models came in too low on out-of-frame TCR alpha sharing in monozygotic twins.

To note about this clonotype: Its antigen is unknown.

Germline values: CDR1 DFQATT, CDR2 SNEGSKA (reference sequence). CDR3 length: 15 residues. V was clipped by 1 base and J by 0 bases; unmatched bases: 3. Each CDR3 protein is one row after TCRdb ran MiXCR on the 5' RACE reads. The sample lists about 890,000 distinct CDR3 sequences; around 12% were seen once. These records were also assigned to another study, of yellow fever vaccine responses in identical twins.

The source material was PBMCs. The receptor was derived from a woman younger than 30 in good health. This chain joins TRBV20-1 and TRBJ2-7, with 10 bases identical to TRBD2. CDR3 DNA sequence: TGCAGTGCTAGAGCTCCTAGCGGGAGCTCCTACGAGCAGTACTTC. The encoded protein is CSARAPSGSSYEQYF.